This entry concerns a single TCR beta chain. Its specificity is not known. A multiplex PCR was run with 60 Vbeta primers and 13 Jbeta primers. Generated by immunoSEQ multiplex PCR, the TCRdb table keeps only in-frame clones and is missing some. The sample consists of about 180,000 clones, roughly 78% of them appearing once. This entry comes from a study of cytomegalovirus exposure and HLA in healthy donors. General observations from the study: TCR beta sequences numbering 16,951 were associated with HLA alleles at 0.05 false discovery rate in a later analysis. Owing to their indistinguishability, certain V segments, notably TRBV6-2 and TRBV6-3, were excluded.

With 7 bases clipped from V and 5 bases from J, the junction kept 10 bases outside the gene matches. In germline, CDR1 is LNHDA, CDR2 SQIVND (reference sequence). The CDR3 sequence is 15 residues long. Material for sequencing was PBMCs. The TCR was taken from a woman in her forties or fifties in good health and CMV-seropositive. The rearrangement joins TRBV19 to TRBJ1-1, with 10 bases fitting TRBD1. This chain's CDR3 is CASNKDRGRRTEAFF. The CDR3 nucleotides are TGTGCCAGTAATAAAGACAGGGGGCGCCGAACTGAAGCTTTCTTT.